This T cell receptor beta chain comes out of a study of T cell repertoires in cytomegalovirus infection. Background on the study: CMV infection plus the matching HLA type was flagged by public TCR beta signatures.

On this clonotype itself: Its antigen is not known.

TCRdb re-derived calls from the reads in MiXCR, one entry per CDR3 protein. The data hold roughly 320,000 distinct CDR3 sequences, with 9.5% observed a single time. Findings and caveats of the study: The ex vivo response was dominated by HLA-C-restricted CMV-specific TCR beta clonotypes. Summed frequency of shared TCR beta families picked out CMV carriers who also had the relevant HLA.

V trimming: 0 bases; J trimming: 3 bases; junction bases outside the gene matches: 3. Germline V gene lookup returns CDR1 SGHTA and CDR2 FQGNSA. This CDR3 region has 15 residues. The sequenced material came from PBMCs. The chain combines TRBV7-2 with TRBJ2-3; 7 bases match TRBD1. The TCR was taken from a human donor in good health (CMV status not recorded). Some clones in this sample may be carry-over from other donors' samples. The DNA for the CDR3 is TGTGCCAGCAGCTTAGCGAAGGGGGCTACAGATACGCAGTATTTT. Translating it yields CASSLAKGATDTQYF.